A selection of T cell receptor beta chains follows, all from one sample in a study of chemoradiotherapy in HPV16-positive cancers. Generated by immunoSEQ multiplex PCR, the TCRdb table keeps only in-frame clones and is missing some. The sample lists tens of thousands of clones; over 85% were seen once. The source was blood, collected from a patient who underwent chemoradiotherapy. Receptors were obtained from a human donor with HPV-associated anogenital cancer. CDR3s leave out the opening cysteine and the closing phenylalanine or tryptophan. D genes are given only for firm matches.

>TRBJ1-2|.|TRBV7-3
ASSFRSGQGYT
>TRBJ1-5|.|TRBV7-2
ASSLAGGGQPQH
>TRBJ2-2|TRBD1|TRBV28
ASSVDRVPAGELF
>TRBJ2-7|.|TRBV10-2
ASRSGGMAYEQY
>TRBJ2-7|.|TRBV28
ASRGSGEQY
>TRBJ2-5|.|TRBV5-1
ASRSQVVQETQY
>TRBJ1-5|.|TRBV10-3
ATKDTGGNQPQH
>TRBJ2-5|.|TRBV10-3
AISDISEAETQY
>TRBJ2-7|.|TRBV5-4
ASSKDTDAYEQY
>TRBJ1-2|.|TRBV11-1
ASTDPTGPIYGYT
>TRBJ1-4|TRBD1|TRBV5-4
ASSLKGGFEKLF
>TRBJ1-1|.|TRBV5-5
ASSLEGGTEAF
>TRBJ1-5|.|TRBV27
ASSLADQTAHSNQPQH
>TRBJ2-7|.|TRBV5-6
ASSLGDATYEQY
>TRBJ1-1|.|TRBV29-1
SVHPVRNTEAF
>TRBJ2-1|.|TRBV11-3
ASSFKTMYNEQF
>TRBJ2-1|.|TRBV5-4
ASRLGDGPYNEQF
>TRBJ1-2|.|TRBV4-1
ASSQGSVGYGYT
>TRBJ2-1|.|TRBV11-2
ASSFIGTHNEQF
>TRBJ2-4|.|TRBV7-9
ASSLEQGKNIQY
>TRBJ2-2|.|TRBV4-3
ASSQDGRTNTGELF
>TRBJ1-2|.|TRBV5-6
ASSSLTGTAYGYT
>TRBJ2-1|TRBD2|TRBV10-2
ASSESRTGGLAGGPISEQF
>TRBJ2-1|TRBD2|TRBV5-1
ASSPRLAPNEQF
>TRBJ2-5|TRBD2|TRBV7-9
ASSLGQGLAGEKETQY
>TRBJ2-5|.|TRBV6-5
ASSYSLGVSQETQY
>TRBJ1-4|.|TRBV25-1
ASSTRYIINEKLF
>TRBJ1-6|.|TRBV7-2
ASSLGGARDSPLH
>TRBJ2-7|TRBD2|TRBV2
ASSGGGLAGTYEQY
>TRBJ2-3|TRBD2|TRBV7-2
ASSFSGGPTDTQY
>TRBJ2-1|.|TRBV7-2
ASSLNNEQF
>.|.|TRBV20-1
SAPQGGEQY
>TRBJ2-4|TRBD2|TRBV29-1
SFLRLAGDYSRNIQY
>TRBJ2-7|TRBD1|TRBV28
ASSLRGPYEQY
>TRBJ2-7|.|TRBV28
ASTPSNSLYEQY